The source of this T cell receptor (beta chain) is a study of regulatory and conventional T cells in RAG deficiency. By frequency in the sample, this clone is hyperexpanded. Data came from immunoSEQ multiplex PCR; TCRdb stores just in-frame clones and leaves some out. This table has hundreds of clones, about 64% appearing once. Germline V gene sequence: CDR1 MGHRA, CDR2 YSYEKL. Losses at the gene ends were 4 bases for V and 7 bases for J; bases not matched to a gene: 5. This CDR3 contains 14 residues. The source material was CD8+ T cells sorted from blood. J is TRBJ1-5 and V is TRBV4-1; 9 positions match TRBD1. This TCR derives from a human donor with RAG deficiency presenting as severe combined immunodeficiency. The CDR3 coding sequence is TGCGCCAGCAGCCGGGACAGGGCGAGGCAGCCCCAGCATTTT. Encoded protein: CASSRDRARQPQHF.